Each of the 16 T cell receptor beta chains below was sequenced from the same sample in a study of control samples from healthy donors and cancer patients. Method: immunoSEQ multiplex PCR; TCRdb's copy keeps in-frame clones and lacks some. This sample has 170,000 or so clones, with approximately 94% found just once. Sequenced sample: blood. The receptor set was obtained from a man under 40 in good health.

This chain uses TRBV7-9 with TRBJ1-2; D is unresolved. The CDR3 sequence is 13 residues long. V lost 5 bases and J 5 bases, leaving 12 bases between the germline ends. In germline, CDR1 is SEHNR, CDR2 FQNEAQ (reference sequence). The CDR3 region has the DNA TGTGCCAGCAGCACCGAGGGTGCGTATGGCTACACCTTC. Protein: CASSTEGAYGYTF.

J is TRBJ1-1 and V is TRBV5-1; no firm D call. The ends were cut back, 0 bases at V and 4 bases at J, with 19 bases in the middle. There are 17 residues in the CDR3. CDR1 is SGHRS and CDR2 is YFSETQ in the germline V gene. This chain's CDR3 is CASSLVPGPPSLTEAFF. Here the CDR3 DNA reads TGCGCCAGCAGCTTGGTGCCCGGGCCCCCGAGCCTCACTGAAGCTTTCTTT.

Only one count was recorded for this clone. The V and J genes are TRBV9 and TRBJ1-6; D is perhaps TRBD1 (5 bases). CDR1 is SGDLS and CDR2 is YYNGEE in the germline V gene. Trimming removed 0 bases at V and 6 bases at J, with 10 bases between. The CDR3 extends over 15 amino acids. CDR3 sequence: CASSVEGHSNSPLHF. CDR3 nucleotides: TGTGCCAGCAGCGTAGAGGGGCATAGTAATTCACCCCTCCACTTT.

The chain joins TRBV30 to TRBJ1-1; D might be TRBD1 (5 bases). The CDR3 extends over 12 amino acids. Trimming took 1 base from V and 4 from J, leaving 7 bases between them. Germline assignment: CDR1 GTSNPN and CDR2 SVGIG (reference sequence). For the CDR3, the DNA is TGTGCCTGGAGTGGTGGGGGCACTGAAGCTTTCTTT. Translation: CAWSGGGTEAFF.

This chain joins TRBV10-2 and TRBJ2-1; the D gene is possibly TRBD2 (6 bases). Germline CDR1 is WSHSY and CDR2 is SAAADI. This CDR3 contains 11 residues. V lost 6 bases, J lost 12 bases, and 12 bases lay in between. CDR3: CASRDGLRQFF. The DNA of the CDR3 is TGCGCCAGCAGGGACGGACTACGGCAGTTCTTC.

This chain joins TRBV6-4 and TRBJ1-2; D uncertain. CDR1 MRHNA and CDR2 SNTAGT come from the germline V gene. CDR3 length equals 14 residues. V lost 0 bases and J lost 6, with 11 bases in between. This CDR3 reads CASSDSGMVDGYTF. The CDR3 DNA follows: TGTGCCAGCAGTGACTCGGGGATGGTAGATGGCTACACCTTC.

This clone has only one observation. This chain connects TRBV20-1 to TRBJ1-2; possible D gene TRBD1, 5 bases. The CDR3 runs to 13 residues. Germline values: CDR1 DFQATT, CDR2 SNEGSKA (reference sequence). Trimming stripped 6 bases from V and 1 base from J, with 12 bases between. This chain's CDR3 is CSASQGLNYGYTF. CDR3 DNA: TGCAGTGCCAGTCAGGGCCTTAACTATGGCTACACCTTC.

The V gene is TRBV10-3, the J gene TRBJ1-5, with 8 nucleotides matching TRBD1. This CDR3 comprises 16 residues. The V and J ends lost 3 bases and 1 base, in that order; junction bases with no gene match: 5. The germline V gene has CDR1 ENHRY and CDR2 SYGVKD. In nucleotides, the CDR3 is TGTGCCATCAGTGAAAGACAGGGGCTGAGCAATCAGCCCCAGCATTTT. Amino acid sequence: CAISERQGLSNQPQHF.

The chain joins TRBV7-9 to TRBJ2-7; D gene unclear. The CDR3 spans 13 residues. CDR1 SEHNR and CDR2 FQNEAQ come from the germline V gene (reference sequence). Between the trimmed V and J ends, which lost 2 bases and 2 bases, there was a span of 7 bases. CDR3 coding DNA: TGTGCCAGCAGCTTAAGTGGGGCCTACGAGCAGTACTTC. It specifies CASSLSGAYEQYF.

The chain combines TRBV11-2 with TRBJ1-3; D is possibly TRBD1 (6 bases). There are 17 residues in the CDR3. Germline V lookup: CDR1 SGHAT, CDR2 FQNNGV. The V end was cut by 5 bases, the J end by 3 bases, with 20 bases between. CDR3 nucleotides: TGTGCCAGCAGCCAGAACGTCCGGGGGCCGAATGGAAACACCATATATTTT. It codes for CASSQNVRGPNGNTIYF.

The V and J genes are TRBV12-3 or TRBV12-4 and TRBJ2-5; no definite D call. Trimming stripped 6 bases from V and 5 bases from J, with 13 bases between. CDR3 length equals 13 residues. The CDR3 sequence: CASRPSTSETQYF. The DNA for the CDR3 is TGTGCCAGCAGACCCTCCACTTCGGAGACCCAGTACTTC.

The chain employs TRBV30 and TRBJ2-1; tentative D call: TRBD1 (6 bases). This CDR3 contains 19 residues. Trimming removed 0 bases from V and 0 bases from J, with 21 bases in between. Germline CDR1 GTSNPN, CDR2 SVGIG (reference sequence). CDR3 DNA: TGTGCCTGGAGTGTATTGAACAGGGTGATACAAAGCTCCTACAATGAGCAGTTCTTC. This sequence encodes CAWSVLNRVIQSSYNEQFF.

The gene calls are TRBV19 and TRBJ1-1; D perhaps matches TRBD1 (5 bases). Trimming took 1 base from V and 0 from J, leaving 9 bases between them. The CDR3 loop spans 15 amino acids. Germline V gene data show CDR1 as LNHDA and CDR2 as SQIVND (reference sequence). The CDR3 protein is CASSIGGYMNTEAFF. For the CDR3, the DNA is TGTGCCAGTAGTATAGGGGGGTATATGAACACTGAAGCTTTCTTT. Full variable domain (missing parts from reference TRBV19 and TRBJ1-1): DGGITQSPKYLFRKEGQNVTLSCEQNLNHDAMYWYRQDPGQGLRLIYYSQIVNDFQKGDIAEGYSVSREKKESFPLTVTSAQKNPTAFYLCASSIGGYMNTEAFFGQGTRLTVV.

The chain joins TRBV6-2 or TRBV6-3 to TRBJ1-2, with TRBD1 as a possible D gene (6 bases). Deletions cut 5 bases from V and 4 bases from J, with 11 bases between. The CDR3 contains 13 residues. The V gene's germline CDR1 is MNHEY and CDR2 SVGEGT. The CDR3 DNA sequence: TGTGCCAGCAGTCAACAGGGCGTCTATGGCTACACCTTC. Translated: CASSQQGVYGYTF.

The chain uses TRBV11-2 and TRBJ2-7; TRBD1 aligns across 10 bases. Germline V gene data show CDR1 as SGHAT and CDR2 as FQNNGV. CDR3 size: 12 residues. V trimming: 11 bases; J trimming: 2 bases; junction bases outside the gene matches: 3. CDR3 in amino acids: CAGGTGAYEQYF. In nucleotides, the CDR3 is TGTGCCGGAGGGACAGGGGCCTACGAGCAGTACTTC.

The chain has TRBV7-2 and TRBJ1-1, with D perhaps TRBD1 (5 bases). CDR3 length: 14 residues. Germline V lookup: CDR1 SGHTA, CDR2 FQGNSA. Trimming removed 5 bases from V and 0 bases from J, with 10 bases in between. CDR3 residues: CASSPRQLNTEAFF. The CDR3 DNA follows: TGTGCCAGCAGCCCCCGACAGTTGAACACTGAAGCTTTCTTT.